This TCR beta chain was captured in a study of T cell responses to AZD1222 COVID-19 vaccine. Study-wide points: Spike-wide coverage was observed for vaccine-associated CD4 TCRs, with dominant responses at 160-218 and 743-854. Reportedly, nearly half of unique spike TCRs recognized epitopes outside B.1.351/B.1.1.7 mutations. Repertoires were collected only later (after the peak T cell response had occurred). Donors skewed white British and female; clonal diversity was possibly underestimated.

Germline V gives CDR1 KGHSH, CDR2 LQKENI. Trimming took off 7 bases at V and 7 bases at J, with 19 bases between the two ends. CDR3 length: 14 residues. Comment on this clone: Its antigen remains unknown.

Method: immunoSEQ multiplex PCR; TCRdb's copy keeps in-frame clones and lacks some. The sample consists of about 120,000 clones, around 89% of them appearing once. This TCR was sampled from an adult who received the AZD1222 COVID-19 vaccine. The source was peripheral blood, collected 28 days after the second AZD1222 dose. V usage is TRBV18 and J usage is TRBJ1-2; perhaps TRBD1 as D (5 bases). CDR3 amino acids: CASFSRGVGTGYTF. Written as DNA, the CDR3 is TGTGCCAGCTTCAGCCGGGGGGTAGGAACTGGCTACACCTTC.